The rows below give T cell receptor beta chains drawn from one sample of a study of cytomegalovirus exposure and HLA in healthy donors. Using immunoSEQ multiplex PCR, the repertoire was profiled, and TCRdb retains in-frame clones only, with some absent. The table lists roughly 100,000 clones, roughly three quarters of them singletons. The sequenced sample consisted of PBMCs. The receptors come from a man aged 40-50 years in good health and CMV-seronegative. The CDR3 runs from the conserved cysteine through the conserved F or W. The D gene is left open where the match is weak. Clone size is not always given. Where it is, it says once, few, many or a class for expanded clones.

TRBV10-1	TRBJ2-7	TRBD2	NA	CASSRGLESYEQYF	TGCGCCAGCAGTCGGGGACTAGAGTCCTACGAGCAGTACTTC
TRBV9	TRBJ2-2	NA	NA	CASNLPPGELFF	TGTGCCAGCAACCTACCCCCCGGGGAGCTGTTTTTT
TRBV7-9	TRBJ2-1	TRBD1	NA	CASSLVGQGNHEQFF	TGTGCCAGCAGCTTAGTGGGACAGGGGAATCATGAGCAGTTCTTC
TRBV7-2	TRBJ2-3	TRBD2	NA	CASSSRTSGRTDTQYF	TGTGCCAGCAGCTCCCGGACTAGCGGGAGGACAGATACGCAGTATTTT
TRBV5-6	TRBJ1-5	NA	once	CASSLVGAGQPQHF	TGTGCCAGCAGCTTGGTGGGCGCAGGTCAGCCCCAGCATTTT
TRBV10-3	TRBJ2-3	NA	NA	CAISGGGATDTQYF	TGTGCCATCAGTGGGGGCGGCGCCACAGATACGCAGTATTTT
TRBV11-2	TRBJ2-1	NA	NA	CASSPGGPSSYNEQFF	TGTGCCAGCAGCCCCGGGGGTCCGAGCTCCTACAATGAGCAGTTCTTC
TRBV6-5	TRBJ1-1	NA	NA	CASSPHRDEAFF	TGTGCCAGCAGTCCCCACAGGGATGAAGCTTTCTTT
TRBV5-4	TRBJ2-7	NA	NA	CASSLGGGYEQYF	TGTGCCAGCAGCTTGGGTGGCGGTTACGAGCAGTACTTC
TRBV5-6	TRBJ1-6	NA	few	CASSLRQAAPSNSPLHF	TGTGCCAGCAGCTTGAGACAGGCCGCGCCCAGTAATTCACCCCTCCACTTT
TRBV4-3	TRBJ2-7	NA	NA	CASSQEISSYEQYF	TGCGCCAGCAGCCAAGAGATCAGCTCCTACGAGCAGTACTTC
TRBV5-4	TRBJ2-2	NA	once	CASSLAGFAGAPGDGELFF	TGTGCCAGCAGCTTGGCCGGTTTTGCGGGGGCCCCCGGCGACGGGGAGCTGTTTTTT
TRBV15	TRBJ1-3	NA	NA	CATSRVGTAPGYGNTIYF	TGTGCCACCAGCAGAGTGGGCACAGCCCCTGGGTATGGAAACACCATATATTTT
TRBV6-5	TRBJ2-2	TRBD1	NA	CASSLGTGLNTGELFF	TGTGCCAGCAGTTTGGGGACAGGGTTGAACACCGGGGAGCTGTTTTTT
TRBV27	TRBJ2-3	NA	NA	CASSLSGGYNTDTQYF	TGTGCCAGCAGTTTATCAGGGGGATACAACACAGATACGCAGTATTTT
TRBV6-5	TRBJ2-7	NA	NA	CASSRVGDREQYF	TGTGCCAGCAGCCGCGTAGGAGATCGCGAGCAGTACTTC
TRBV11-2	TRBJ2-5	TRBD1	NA	CASSLGQGAIETQYF	TGTGCCAGCAGCTTAGGGCAGGGGGCGATTGAGACCCAGTACTTC
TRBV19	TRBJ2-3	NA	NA	CASSIGPQAATTDTQYF	TGTGCCAGTAGTATAGGCCCACAAGCGGCGACCACAGATACGCAGTATTTT
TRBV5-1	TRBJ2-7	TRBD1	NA	CASSLGTGGTYEQYF	TGCGCCAGCAGCTTGGGGACAGGGGGCACCTACGAGCAGTACTTC
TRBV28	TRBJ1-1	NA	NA	CASSPDRSNTEAFF	TGTGCCAGCAGCCCAGACAGGTCGAACACTGAAGCTTTCTTT
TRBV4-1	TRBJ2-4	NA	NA	CASSQTGLGNIQYF	TGCGCCAGCAGCCAAACCGGACTGGGAAACATTCAGTACTTC
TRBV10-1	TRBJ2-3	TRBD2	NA	CASSLGLAGVDTQYF	TGCGCCAGCAGCCTCGGACTAGCGGGAGTTGATACGCAGTATTTT
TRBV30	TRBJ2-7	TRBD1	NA	CAWSLPQGAPSF	TGTGCCTGGAGCCTCCCCCAGGGGGCGCCCAGCTTC
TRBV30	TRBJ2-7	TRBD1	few	CAWSPGTGSSYEQYF	TGTGCCTGGAGCCCCGGGACAGGGAGCTCCTACGAGCAGTACTTC
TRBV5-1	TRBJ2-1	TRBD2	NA	CASSLTSGGSYNEQFF	TGCGCCAGCAGCCTGACTAGCGGGGGATCCTACAATGAGCAGTTCTTC
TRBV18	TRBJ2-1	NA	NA	CASSPLVGAGNEQFF	TGTGCCAGCTCACCACTCGTGGGGGCGGGTAATGAGCAGTTCTTC
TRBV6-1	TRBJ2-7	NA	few	CASSGTGTYEQYF	TGTGCCAGCAGCGGTACAGGGACCTACGAGCAGTACTTC
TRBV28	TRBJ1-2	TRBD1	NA	CASSSQGYYGYTF	TGTGCCAGCAGTTCACAGGGGTACTATGGCTACACCTTC
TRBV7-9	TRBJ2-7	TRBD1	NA	CASSSRDRVYEQYF	TGTGCCAGCAGCTCCCGAGACAGGGTCTACGAGCAGTACTTC